One and the same sample provided the 5 T cell receptor beta chains below, sequenced in a study of shared clonotypes between healthy human individuals. Using immunoSEQ multiplex PCR, the repertoire was profiled, and TCRdb retains in-frame clones only, with some absent. The data show about 2.1 million clones, with just over 90% seen just once and under 2% held by the top ten. CD45RO-negative cells were positively selected for CCR7, leaving out terminally differentiated effector memory CD45RA+ cells. The sample comprised naive CD8+ T cells from PBMCs. All receptors derive from a man in his late teens or twenties in good health. Some clones in this sample may be carry-over from other donors' samples.

The chain links TRBV9 to TRBJ1-2, with 7 bases that match TRBD1. V was pared by 3 bases and J by 1 base, with 6 bases of the junction left unmatched. CDR3 length equals 15 residues. Germline values: CDR1 SGDLS, CDR2 YYNGEE. The CDR3 DNA reads as TGTGCCAGCAGCGAAACCGGGACAGTTAACTATGGCTACACCTTC. It codes for CASSETGTVNYGYTF.

This chain uses TRBV7-8 with TRBJ2-7, with D hard to call. V was trimmed by 5 bases and J by 6 bases, leaving 17 bases between them. This CDR3 comprises 14 residues. The germline gives CDR1 SGHVS, CDR2 FQNEAQ. CDR3: CASSPRDSFPEQYF. The CDR3 nucleotides read TGTGCCAGCAGCCCCCGAGACTCCTTCCCCGAGCAGTACTTC.

This clone was picked up one time. This chain joins TRBV9 and TRBJ1-2, with TRBD1 matching 8 bases. Germline trimming cut 4 bases from V and 2 bases from J; bases unmatched to any gene: 7. Germline V gene sequence: CDR1 SGDLS, CDR2 YYNGEE. This CDR3 is 15 amino acids long. CDR3 amino acids: CASSPRQGTNYGYTF. For the CDR3, the DNA is TGTGCCAGCAGCCCCCGACAGGGGACGAACTATGGCTACACCTTC.

The chain employs TRBV7-6 and TRBJ1-2, with D perhaps TRBD1 (5 bases). The germline CDR1 and CDR2 sequences are SGHVS and FNYEAQ. This CDR3 contains 19 residues. Trimming cost V 4 bases and J 0 bases, with 24 bases left between them. Written as DNA, the CDR3 is TGTGCCAGCAGCTGGTCCCGGGCCGGGACTTTATTAGCTAACTATGGCTACACCTTC. It specifies CASSWSRAGTLLANYGYTF.

J is TRBJ2-3 and V is TRBV6-1; TRBD2 is a possible D gene (6 bases). Trimming took off 8 bases at V and 2 bases at J, with 14 bases between the two ends. The CDR3 extends over 14 amino acids. Germline CDR1 is MNHNS and CDR2 is SASEGT. CDR3 sequence (DNA): TGTGCCAGCCCCGGTGGGGGGATCACAGATACGCAGTATTTT. This sequence encodes CASPGGGITDTQYF.